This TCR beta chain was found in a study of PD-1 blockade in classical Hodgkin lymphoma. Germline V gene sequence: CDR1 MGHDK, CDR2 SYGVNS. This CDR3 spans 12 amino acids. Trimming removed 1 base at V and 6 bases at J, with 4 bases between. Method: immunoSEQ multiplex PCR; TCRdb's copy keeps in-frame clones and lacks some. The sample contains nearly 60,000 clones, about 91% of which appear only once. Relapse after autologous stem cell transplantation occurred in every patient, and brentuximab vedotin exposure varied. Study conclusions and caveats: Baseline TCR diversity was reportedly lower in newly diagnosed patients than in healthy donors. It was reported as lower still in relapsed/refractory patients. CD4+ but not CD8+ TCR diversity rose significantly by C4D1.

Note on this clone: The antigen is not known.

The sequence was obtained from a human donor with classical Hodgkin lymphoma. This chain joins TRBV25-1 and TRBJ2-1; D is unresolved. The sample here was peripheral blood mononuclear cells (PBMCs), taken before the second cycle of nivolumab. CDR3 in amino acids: CASSESLNEQFF. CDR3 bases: TGTGCCAGCAGTGAATCCCTCAATGAGCAGTTCTTC.